This T cell receptor (beta chain) was retrieved from a study of regulatory T cells in long-lasting Graves disease. Findings of the study overall: Persistent disease preferred TRBV28, TRBJ1-2 and TRBJ2-5; new disease, TRBV20-1 and TRBJ2-1.

This clonotype occurred many times. The antigen is not known. Library construction for TCR beta used iRepertoire HTBI primers and Arm-PCR of CDR3 regions. From the multiplex PCR reads, TCRdb called clonotypes with MiXCR, one entry per CDR3 protein. The sample lists roughly 400,000 distinct CDR3 sequences, more than 20% occurring once. Time point specified: persistent/refractory GD, antithyroid drugs over 5 years with positive TRAb. RNA extracted from PBMCs served as the sequencing template. A peripheral blood sample, roughly 9 milliliters in volume, was drawn into EDTA tubes. Germline V gene sequence: CDR1 MDHEN, CDR2 SYDVKM. Trimming took 4 bases from V and 6 from J, leaving 9 bases between them. The CDR3 consists of 12 residues.

This clonotype originated in a female donor with Graves disease. The material was peripheral blood mononuclear cells (PBMCs), obtained when the disease was refractory, from a patient treated with antithyroid drugs. The chain joins TRBV28 to TRBJ1-1; D not resolved. Written as DNA, the CDR3 is TGTGCCAGCAGTTCGGGGTGGGCTGAAGCTTTCTTT. Its translation is CASSSGWAEAFF. Complete variable domain (other parts from reference TRBV28 and TRBJ1-1): DVKVTQSSRYLVKRTGEKVFLECVQDMDHENMFWYRQDPGLGLRLIYFSYDVKMKEKGDIPEGYSVSREKKERFSLILESASTNQTSMYLCASSSGWAEAFFGQGTRLTVV.